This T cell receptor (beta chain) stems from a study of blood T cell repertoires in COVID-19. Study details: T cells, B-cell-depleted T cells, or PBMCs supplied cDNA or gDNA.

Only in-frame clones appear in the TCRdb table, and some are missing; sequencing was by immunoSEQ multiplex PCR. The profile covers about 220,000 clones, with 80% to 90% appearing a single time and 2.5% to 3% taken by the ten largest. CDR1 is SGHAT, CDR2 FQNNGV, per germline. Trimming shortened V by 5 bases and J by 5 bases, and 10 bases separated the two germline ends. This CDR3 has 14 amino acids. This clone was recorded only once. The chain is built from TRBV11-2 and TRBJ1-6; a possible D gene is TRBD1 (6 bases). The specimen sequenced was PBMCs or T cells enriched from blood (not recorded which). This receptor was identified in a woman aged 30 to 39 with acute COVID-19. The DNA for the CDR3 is TGTGCCAGCAGCCATCGACAGGATAATTCACCCCTCCACTTT. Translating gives CASSHRQDNSPLHF.